Presented here are 29 T cell receptor beta chains from one specimen sequenced in a study of CD8+CD57+ T cells in acquired aplastic anemia. CDR3 and TCR beta VDJ profiling relied on genomic DNA as the template. TCRdb re-called the reads through MiXCR, storing one row per CDR3 protein. The repertoire holds about 180,000 distinct CDR3 sequences, with about 47% as singletons. Sequencing was performed on sorted CD4+, CD8+, or CD8+CD57+ T cells (not recorded which) from PBMCs. These receptors originate from a human donor in good health.

The rearrangement links TRBV2 to TRBJ2-7, with a tentative D call TRBD2 (6 bases). There are 11 residues in the CDR3. CDR1 is SNHLY and CDR2 is FYNNEI in the germline V gene. V lost 4 bases and J 9 bases, leaving 10 bases between the germline ends. DNA of the CDR3: TGTGCCAGCAGTGTTATCGGGGGGCAGTACTTC. Translating gives CASSVIGGQYF.

The chain carries TRBV9 and TRBJ2-7; D is uncertain. Trimming stripped 1 base from V and 4 bases from J, with 9 bases between. The V gene's germline CDR1 is SGDLS and CDR2 YYNGEE. The CDR3 has 13 residues. As DNA, the CDR3 is TGTGCCAGCAGCGTACCGGGCTCATACGAGCAGTACTTC. Amino acid sequence: CASSVPGSYEQYF.

This clonotype was found many times. This could be a read error, since a much larger clone is one nucleotide away. This likely comes from a read error, as the CDR3 has no conserved phenylalanine or tryptophan at its end. This chain links TRBV10-3 with TRBJ2-1; TRBD1 agrees at 8 bases. The CDR3 extends over 13 amino acids. Germline assignment: CDR1 ENHRY and CDR2 SYGVKD. With 6 bases clipped from V and 6 bases from J, the junction kept 4 bases outside the gene matches. CDR3 sequence reads: CAISETGGNEQFS. The CDR3 nucleotides are TGTGCCATCAGCGAAACAGGGGGCAATGAGCAGTTCTCC.

The genes are TRBV2 and TRBJ1-2; D is possibly TRBD1 (6 bases). V was clipped by 4 bases and J by 7 bases, with 19 bases between them. The CDR3 runs to 15 residues. The germline gives CDR1 SNHLY, CDR2 FYNNEI. CDR3 protein: CASSGYQGINTGYTF. The CDR3 nucleotides are TGTGCCAGCAGTGGGTACCAGGGGATTAATACTGGCTACACCTTC.

The rearrangement joins TRBV20-1 to TRBJ2-7, with TRBD1 matching over 8 bases. The V gene's germline CDR1 is DFQATT and CDR2 SNEGSKA (reference sequence). V gave up 4 bases and J gave up 4 bases; unmatched junction bases: 12. The CDR3 sequence is 15 residues long. The CDR3 bases are TGCAGTGCTAAGTCCCCGGACAGGGTAGGGTACGAGCAGTACTTC. Its translation: CSAKSPDRVGYEQYF.

V gene TRBV11-3 combines with J gene TRBJ2-1; D gene unclear. TRBJ2-5 matches the DNA end more closely, so the J call is doubtful. The length of the CDR3 is 14 residues. Germline V CDR1 and CDR2: SGHNT, YENEEA. The CDR3 sequence: CASSPGGSRETQYF. CDR3 DNA: TGTGCCAGCAGCCCTGGTGGGTCCAGGGAGACCCAGTACTTC.

This clonotype came up many times. The rearrangement links TRBV7-2 to TRBJ2-3, with a weak D call TRBD1 (6 bases). With 5 bases removed from V and 5 bases from J, the gap between germline ends came to 14 bases. CDR3 size: 14 residues. Per the germline V gene, CDR1 is SGHTA and CDR2 is FQGNSA. The CDR3 loop is CASSQQGIGDTQYF. DNA of the CDR3: TGTGCCAGCAGCCAACAGGGTATTGGAGATACGCAGTATTTT. The variable domain in full, with the rest retrieved from reference TRBV7-2 and TRBJ2-3, is GAGVSQSPSNKVTEKGKDVELRCDPISGHTALYWYRQSLGQGLEFLIYFQGNSAPDKSGLPSDRFSAERTGGSVSTLTIQRTQQEDSAVYLCASSQQGIGDTQYFGPGTRLTVL.

The gene calls are TRBV2 and TRBJ2-5; 8 positions agree with TRBD1. With 2 bases clipped from V and 0 bases from J, the junction kept 5 bases outside the gene matches. Germline-derived CDR1 and CDR2 are SNHLY and FYNNEI. CDR3 length: 16 residues. CDR3 in DNA: TGTGCCAGCAGTGAACGGCGGACAGGGTACCAAGAGACCCAGTACTTC. Its protein is CASSERRTGYQETQYF.

This clonotype was counted at least ten times. The V call is TRBV5-6, the J call TRBJ1-3, with D unclear. Trimming removed 0 bases from V and 1 base from J, with 5 bases in between. From germline, CDR1 is SGHDT and CDR2 YYEEEE. The CDR3 is made up of 14 amino acids. The CDR3 reads CASSLGRSGNTIYF. In nucleotides, the CDR3 is TGTGCCAGCAGCTTGGGGAGGTCTGGAAACACCATATATTTT.

This sequence joins TRBV2 and TRBJ2-3, with TRBD2 as a possible D gene (6 bases). The CDR3 is 12 amino acids. V lost 7 bases and J lost 4, with 9 bases in between. In germline, CDR1 is SNHLY, CDR2 FYNNEI. CDR3 in amino acids: CASTRGPDTQYF. The CDR3 nucleotides read TGTGCCAGCACGCGGGGCCCAGATACGCAGTATTTT.

The J gene is TRBJ2-5, the V gene TRBV7-9; no firm D call. The V gene's germline CDR1 is SEHNR and CDR2 FQNEAQ (reference sequence). The CDR3 length is 16 residues. V dropped 6 bases and J dropped 3 bases, with 20 bases sitting between them. Here the CDR3 DNA reads TGTGCCAGCAGAAACAAATCCATCCAAAGAGAAGAGACCCAGTACTTC. This encodes CASRNKSIQREETQYF.

V gene TRBV9 combines with J gene TRBJ1-5, with D perhaps matching TRBD1 (6 bases). V dropped 0 bases and J dropped 7 bases, with 17 bases sitting between them. The germline V gene has CDR1 SGDLS and CDR2 YYNGEE. The CDR3 runs to 16 residues. The CDR3 loop is CASSVDAGGRGQPQHF. The CDR3 DNA reads TGTGCCAGCAGCGTAGATGCCGGGGGGCGAGGCCAGCCCCAGCATTTT.

The chain uses TRBV5-4 and TRBJ2-6; D unresolved. The ends were cut back, 0 bases at V and 4 bases at J, with 14 bases in the middle. The CDR3 runs to 17 residues. Germline CDR1 is SGHNT and CDR2 is YYREEE (reference sequence). CDR3 region: CASSLGSWASGANVLTF. DNA for the CDR3: TGTGCCAGCAGCTTGGGGTCCTGGGCCTCCGGGGCCAACGTCCTGACTTTC.

This clonotype was seen only once. The chain couples TRBV9 to TRBJ2-5, with 9 nucleotides matching TRBD1. This CDR3 comprises 15 residues. Germline loops: CDR1 SGDLS, CDR2 YYNGEE. With 3 bases clipped from V and 4 bases from J, the junction kept 7 bases outside the gene matches. CDR3 DNA: TGTGCCAGCAGCGCGACAGGGGGATACGCAGAGACCCAGTACTTC. Its protein product is CASSATGGYAETQYF.

The sample holds many counts of this clonotype. This chain joins TRBV7-2 and TRBJ1-2, with D possibly being TRBD1 (5 bases). Germline loops: CDR1 SGHTA, CDR2 FQGNSA. V shed 1 base and J shed 2 bases, with 11 bases lying between them. The CDR3 has 15 amino acids. The CDR3 protein is CASSLGNRLNYGYTF. CDR3 nucleotides: TGTGCCAGCAGCTTAGGGAACAGGCTAAACTATGGCTACACCTTC.

This clonotype was found many times. Here the CDR3 reads CASGGRANYGYTF. Here the CDR3 DNA reads TGTGCCAGCGGGGGCAGGGCTAACTATGGCTACACCTTC. The genes are TRBV6-1 and TRBJ1-2; tentative D call: TRBD1 (6 bases). The CDR3 is made up of 13 amino acids. V was cut by 8 bases and J by 0 bases, with 10 bases left in between. Per germline, CDR1 MNHNS and CDR2 SASEGT.

The V call is TRBV24-1, the J call TRBJ2-1; 9 positions match TRBD1. The CDR3 is made up of 16 amino acids. Per the germline V gene, CDR1 is KGHDR and CDR2 is SFDVKD. After removal of 5 bases from V and 4 bases from J, the junction contained 8 bases not matched to a gene. The CDR3 nucleotides read TGTGCCACCAGTGTGGGCGGGACAGGGTCATACAATGAGCAGTTCTTC. Protein: CATSVGGTGSYNEQFF.

This clonotype showed up many times. It may be a read error: a sequence one base away is much more abundant. The chain uses TRBV24-1 and TRBJ2-5, with D perhaps TRBD1 or TRBD2 (6 bases each). CDR3 length: 15 residues. Germline values: CDR1 KGHDR, CDR2 SFDVKD. The CDR3 nucleotides are TGTGCCACCGGTGATTGGGGGCAGGAGGGGGAGACCCAGTACTTC. Protein: CATGDWGQEGETQYF.

With respect to this clonotype: The junction and the germline gene differ at one end; a read error may be behind it. This sequence joins TRBV10-3 and TRBJ1-3; D perhaps matches TRBD1 (5 bases). The CDR3 spans 16 residues. Germline lookup yields CDR1 ENHRY and CDR2 SYGVKD. The CDR3 nucleotides are TGTGCCAGCAGTCGGGACTCCAGAACGTCTGGAAACACCATATATTTT. This encodes CASSRDSRTSGNTIYF.

This clonotype was counted many times. This chain joins TRBV7-2 and TRBJ1-4; possible D gene TRBD1, 5 bases. From germline, CDR1 is SGHTA and CDR2 FQGNSA. This CDR3 is built from 16 residues. The V and J ends lost 3 bases and 3 bases respectively, with 14 bases between them. The CDR3 DNA reads TGTGCCAGCAGCTTGGTGGGGCTGTCGGCTAATGAAAAACTGTTTTTT. Translated: CASSLVGLSANEKLFF.

V usage is TRBV4-1 and J usage is TRBJ2-3, with D perhaps matching TRBD1 (6 bases). The ends were cut back, 0 bases at V and 2 bases at J, with 15 bases in the middle. Germline CDR1 and CDR2: MGHRA and YSYEKL. This CDR3 comprises 17 residues. This CDR3 reads CASSQDFKPGATDTQYF. DNA of the CDR3: TGCGCCAGCAGCCAAGATTTTAAGCCAGGGGCCACAGATACGCAGTATTTT.

This clonotype was seen repeatedly, ten times or more. The V and J genes are TRBV5-1 and TRBJ2-7; D ambiguous. Trimming stripped 0 bases from V and 6 bases from J, with 10 bases between. The CDR3 extends over 13 amino acids. CDR1 SGHRS and CDR2 YFSETQ come from the germline V gene. The CDR3 coding sequence is TGCGCCAGCAGCTTGGGGTCTAGATCCGAGCAGTACTTC. Encoded protein: CASSLGSRSEQYF. The entire variable domain, with the rest obtained from reference TRBV5-1 and TRBJ2-7, is as follows: KAGVTQTPRYLIKTRGQQVTLSCSPISGHRSVSWYQQTPGQGLQFLFEYFSETQRNKGNFPGRFSGRQFSNSRSEMNVSTLELGDSALYLCASSLGSRSEQYFGPGTRLTVT.

This clonotype has a count of ten or more. J is TRBJ1-1 and V is TRBV7-9, with no clear D. Per germline, CDR1 SEHNR and CDR2 FQNEAQ (reference sequence). Trimming left V 1 base short and J 0 bases short, with 3 bases between. The CDR3 is 13 amino acids. CDR3 DNA: TGTGCCAGCAGCTTAGAGATGAACACTGAAGCTTTCTTT. It encodes CASSLEMNTEAFF.

This sequence joins TRBV7-9 and TRBJ1-6, with 7 bases identical to TRBD1. This CDR3 spans 14 amino acids. CDR1 and CDR2 (germline): SEHNR, FQNEAQ (reference sequence). With 4 bases clipped from V and 11 bases from J, the junction kept 8 bases outside the gene matches. The CDR3 region has the DNA TGTGCCAGCAGCTCGGGACAGTTAGTCACACCCCTCCACTTT. Translating it yields CASSSGQLVTPLHF.

This clonotype has just a few counts. V is TRBV6-1 and J is TRBJ2-1; the D gene is possibly TRBD2 (6 bases). The V gene's germline CDR1 is MNHNS and CDR2 SASEGT. The CDR3 has 15 residues. V lost 5 bases and J 5 bases, leaving 16 bases between the germline ends. The DNA for the CDR3 is TGTGCCAGCAGTCTCGGGAGTGCTAATAACAATGAGCAGTTCTTC. It codes for CASSLGSANNNEQFF.

Only a few counts were recorded for this clonotype. V is TRBV18 and J is TRBJ2-2, with 9 bases aligning to TRBD1. Germline V gene sequence: CDR1 KGHSH, CDR2 LQKENI. V was clipped by 6 bases and J by 7 bases; unmatched bases: 9. The CDR3 consists of 15 residues. CDR3 loop: CASSVRDRVNGELFF. The CDR3 DNA reads TGTGCCAGCTCCGTTCGGGACAGGGTCAACGGGGAGCTGTTTTTT. The whole variable domain, remainder taken from reference TRBV18 and TRBJ2-2, is NAGVMQNPRHLVRRRGQEARLRCSPMKGHSHVYWYRQLPEEGLKFMVYLQKENIIDESGMPKERFSAEFPKEGPSILRIQQVVRGDSAAYFCASSVRDRVNGELFFGEGSRLTVL.

The CDR3 sequence is CAISPGLAEGTDTQYF. The CDR3 DNA follows: TGTGCCATCAGCCCGGGACTAGCGGAGGGCACAGATACGCAGTATTTT. The genes are TRBV10-3 and TRBJ2-3; TRBD2 aligns across 11 bases. CDR1 is ENHRY, CDR2 SYGVKD, per germline. The CDR3 runs 16 residues. V was clipped by 6 bases and J by 1 base; unmatched bases: 6.

The table lists this clonotype with a few counts. This may be a read error, as it is one base from a much larger clone. The chain uses TRBV5-1 and TRBJ2-2; D remains unclear. The germline V gene has CDR1 SGHRS and CDR2 YFSETQ. V was trimmed by 6 bases and J by 4 bases, leaving 16 bases between them. This CDR3 contains 15 residues. The CDR3 loop is CASTLGTNGTGELFF. CDR3 in DNA: TGCGCCAGCACTTTGGGCACTAACGGCACCGGGGAGCTGTTTTTT.

This clonotype was recorded at least ten times. The V gene is TRBV12-3 or TRBV12-4, the J gene TRBJ2-5, with TRBD1 matching 7 bases. The CDR3 has 14 residues. Unmatched junction bases numbered 12, after V lost 6 bases and J lost 8 bases. Here the CDR3 reads CASRKGQTTGTQYF. CDR3 coding DNA: TGTGCCAGCAGAAAGGGACAGACGACAGGTACCCAGTACTTC.